The rows below give T cell receptor beta chains drawn from one sample of a study of OX40 agonist ivuxolimab in advanced cancers. Measured with immunoSEQ multiplex PCR; TCRdb has only the in-frame clones, and not every one. The profile shows roughly 53,000 clones, around 85% of them singletons. The sample was CD4+ or CD8+ T cells sorted from blood, taken in a trial of the OX40 agonist ivuxolimab. These receptors all stem from an adult with an advanced solid tumor such as melanoma, head and neck, liver or kidney cancer. Both conserved end residues are part of each CDR3.

J gene,V gene,CDR3 protein
TRBJ2-1,TRBV18,CASSPPLAGSSYNEQFF
TRBJ2-7,TRBV6-5,CASSYPTSGMGEQYF
TRBJ2-2,TRBV11-2,CASSSGGTTLGELFF
TRBJ1-1,TRBV6-1,CASSGLLNTEAFF
TRBJ2-1,TRBV19,CASSIRQGIGYNEQFF
TRBJ1-4,TRBV5-1,CASSSNTATNEKLFF
TRBJ2-1,TRBV5-5,CASSLLPGLAEQFF
TRBJ2-2,TRBV28,CASSFSGIITGELFF
TRBJ2-3,TRBV30,CAWGRGNTQYF
TRBJ2-2,TRBV29-1,CSVFRDTNTGELFF
TRBJ1-6,TRBV18,CASSPGQTNSPLHF
TRBJ2-5,TRBV2,CASSGGGISQYF
TRBJ1-1,TRBV9,CASSVGHPTEAFF
TRBJ2-2,TRBV5-1,CASSYGLAGGNTGELFF
TRBJ2-2,TRBV9,CASSVRGARNTGELFF
TRBJ2-5,TRBV29-1,CSVDQGLQETQYF
TRBJ2-1,TRBV9,CASSVGASGSQFF
TRBJ1-6,TRBV6-5,CASRKKGALNSPLHF
TRBJ2-7,TRBV18,CASSLTSYEQYF
TRBJ1-2,TRBV6-5,CASSQGQVFGYTF
TRBJ1-6,TRBV11-3,CASSNEGGGPHSPLHF
TRBJ2-5,TRBV19,CASGRGETQYF
TRBJ2-5,TRBV9,CASSVTWGETQYF
TRBJ2-2,TRBV5-1,CASSFTRGRNTGELFF
TRBJ2-7,TRBV7-2,CASSLGAGQLSYEQYF
TRBJ2-7,TRBV4-1,CASRQATDSFYEQYF
TRBJ2-1,TRBV11-2,CASRGTSGSRNEQFF
TRBJ2-7,TRBV5-1,CASSFVAGRPYEQYF
TRBJ1-1,TRBV5-4,CASSPGQGDEAFF
TRBJ2-2,TRBV7-2,CASSYGELGVGELFF
TRBJ2-1,TRBV27,CASSLNSGKLFF
TRBJ1-6,TRBV10-3,CAISESPGDSSPLHF
TRBJ2-1,TRBV4-2,CASSRSGRSNEQFF
TRBJ2-7,TRBV5-4,CASSLGGQEIEQYF
TRBJ1-6,TRBV6-5,CASSYESTYNSPLHF
TRBJ2-1,TRBV20-1,CSGGIVGEQFF
TRBJ2-5,TRBV10-3,CAVGLAGERETQYF
TRBJ2-7,TRBV7-3,CASVTGTSTYEQYF
TRBJ2-3,TRBV6-5,CASSYWGVSSTDTQYF
TRBJ1-3,TRBV7-8,CASSLAGGPPRDTIYF
TRBJ2-2,TRBV10-3,CAISESERGKTGELFF